These 10 T cell receptor beta chains were sequenced from one sample in a study of blood T cell repertoires in COVID-19. This table comes from immunoSEQ multiplex PCR, and its TCRdb copy is limited to in-frame clones, with some not included. Here the sample spans 150,000 to 200,000 clones, around 88% being singletons. Source material: peripheral blood. The receptors were gathered from a woman aged 25 to 45 with acute or convalescent COVID-19.

The chain employs TRBV28 and TRBJ2-7; D is perhaps TRBD2 (5 bases). V lost 5 bases, J lost 4 bases, and 15 bases lay in between. This CDR3 is built from 14 residues. Germline CDR1 and CDR2: MDHEN and SYDVKM. CDR3 in amino acids: CASSLPSGVYEQYF. The CDR3 coding sequence is TGTGCCAGCAGTCTCCCCTCCGGGGTATACGAGCAGTACTTC.

This clone was detected once. This chain uses TRBV7-6 with TRBJ2-3; D gene uncertain. The CDR3 totals 12 residues. Trimming stripped 2 bases from V and 3 bases from J, with 3 bases between. Germline values: CDR1 SGHVS, CDR2 FNYEAQ. This CDR3 reads CASSLRTDTQYF. CDR3 DNA: TGTGCCAGCAGCTTACGGACAGATACGCAGTATTTT.

This chain uses TRBV12-5 with TRBJ2-1, with no clear D. CDR1 is LGHNT and CDR2 is FRNRAP in the germline V gene. V shed 5 bases and J shed 5 bases, with 25 bases lying between them. The CDR3 covers 18 residues. In DNA form, the CDR3 reads TGTGCTAGTGGTCCCCAAAAGACCCGAAACGACATCAACAATGAGCAGTTCTTC. It encodes CASGPQKTRNDINNEQFF.

The chain combines TRBV19 with TRBJ2-5, with D possibly matching TRBD2 (7 bases). The CDR3 runs 13 residues. V was clipped by 7 bases and J by 3 bases, with 12 bases between them. Germline CDR1 reads LNHDA; CDR2 reads SQIVND (reference sequence). The CDR3 is CASKRGGEETQYF. CDR3 in DNA: TGTGCCAGTAAAAGGGGGGGGGAAGAGACCCAGTACTTC. Based on the CDR3 plus reference TRBV19 and TRBJ2-5, the full variable domain is DGGITQSPKYLFRKEGQNVTLSCEQNLNHDAMYWYRQDPGQGLRLIYYSQIVNDFQKGDIAEGYSVSREKKESFPLTVTSAQKNPTAFYLCASKRGGEETQYFGPGTRLLVL.

V is TRBV6-1 and J is TRBJ2-7; 9 bases align to TRBD1. V was clipped by 2 bases and J by 3 bases; unmatched bases: 8. This CDR3 contains 16 residues. From germline, CDR1 is MNHNS and CDR2 SASEGT. CDR3 nucleotide sequence: TGTGCCAGCAGTGAAAATCGCCCGGGACAGGGCTACGAGCAGTACTTC. Its translation: CASSENRPGQGYEQYF.

Comment on this clone: One junction end does not reproduce the germline sequence, and a read error may be involved. This rearrangement joins TRBV28 to TRBJ1-2; unclear D gene. CDR1 and CDR2 (germline): MDHEN, SYDVKM. The CDR3 has 17 amino acids. Here the CDR3 DNA reads TGTGCCAGCAGGTTATCGGGAAAAATTGGGCCGAACTATGGCTACACCTTC. Its protein product is CASRLSGKIGPNYGYTF.

The chain has TRBV7-9 and TRBJ2-5; a possible D gene is TRBD2 (5 bases). Germline values: CDR1 SEHNR, CDR2 FQNEAQ (reference sequence). Trimming removed 4 bases at V and 4 bases at J, with 10 bases between. The CDR3 sequence is 13 residues long. The CDR3 nucleotides read TGTGCCAGCAGCTATTCGGGAACAGAGACCCAGTACTTC. As protein: CASSYSGTETQYF.

The gene calls are TRBV4-2 and TRBJ2-7; 7 bases are shared with TRBD2. This CDR3 is 14 amino acids long. V trimming: 1 base; J trimming: 6 bases; junction bases outside the gene matches: 6. The germline CDR1 and CDR2 sequences are LGHNA and YNFKEQ. The CDR3 sequence is CASSQGPSGGEQYF. The CDR3 DNA is TGTGCCAGCAGCCAAGGACCATCGGGGGGCGAGCAGTACTTC.

This sequence joins TRBV25-1 and TRBJ1-2; D unresolved. Trimming pared 4 bases from V and 4 bases from J, leaving 10 bases between. CDR3 length equals 13 residues. Germline V gene lookup returns CDR1 MGHDK and CDR2 SYGVNS. Written as DNA, the CDR3 is TGTGCCAGCAGTGTGACTTCCTTCTATGGCTACACCTTC. The encoded protein is CASSVTSFYGYTF.

The V call is TRBV5-1, the J call TRBJ2-6, with D possibly TRBD2 on 5 matching bases. The CDR3 sequence is 16 residues long. The germline V and J ends were trimmed by 6 bases and 4 bases, with 17 bases remaining between them. Germline-derived CDR1 and CDR2 are SGHRS and YFSETQ. CDR3 amino acids: CASNGWETAGANVLTF. The DNA of the CDR3 is TGCGCCAGCAACGGGTGGGAGACTGCGGGGGCCAACGTCCTGACTTTC.